One sample yielded the 5 T cell receptor beta chains listed below, sequenced in a study of blood T cells in healthy people across ages. A second roughly 7 to 11 cycle PCR used barcoded and J-beta primers. TCRdb reanalysed the 5' RACE reads using MiXCR and keeps one entry per CDR3 protein. The sample has about 570,000 distinct CDR3 sequences, approximately 30% seen once; the top ten hold 18%. The sequenced sample was blood. These receptors were collected from a woman aged 70-85 years in good health.

Comments on this clonotype: Its ends do not fully match the called genes, so a read error is possible. The V gene is TRBV9, the J gene TRBJ1-2; TRBD1 matches 9 bases. The CDR3 loop spans 14 amino acids. Germline assignment: CDR1 SGDLS and CDR2 YYNGEE. In nucleotides, the CDR3 is TGTGCCAGCAGCGTAACAGGGGGCGCGGATGGCCACACCTTC. It is translated as CASSVTGGADGHTF.

The table lists this clonotype with a few counts. The chain carries TRBV29-1 and TRBJ1-1; a possible D gene is TRBD1 (6 bases). Trimming took 7 bases from V and 0 from J, leaving 15 bases between them. Germline values: CDR1 SQVTM, CDR2 ANQGSEA. CDR3 length: 14 residues. In nucleotides, the CDR3 is TGCAGCGACTTTCGGGGGGCCTTGAACACTGAAGCTTTCTTT. Its translation: CSDFRGALNTEAFF.

This clonotype came up many times. V is TRBV10-3 and J is TRBJ2-7; D may be TRBD1 (5 bases). Germline-derived CDR1 and CDR2 are ENHRY and SYGVKD. The germline V and J ends were trimmed by 4 bases and 3 bases, with 13 bases remaining between them. The CDR3 sequence is 14 residues long. Here the CDR3 DNA reads TGTGCCATCAGTGCAGGGCTGGGAAACTACGAGCAGTACTTC. It yields the protein CAISAGLGNYEQYF.

The chain carries TRBV5-5 and TRBJ1-2; D is undetermined. CDR1 and CDR2 (germline): SGHKS, YYEKEE (reference sequence). The ends were cut back, 2 bases at V and 4 bases at J, with 9 bases in the middle. CDR3 length: 13 residues. The CDR3 region has the DNA TGTGCCAGCAGCTTCCCTCAAATCTATGGCTACACCTTC. Its translation is CASSFPQIYGYTF.

CDR3 region: CSARENSRNTEAFF. The CDR3 coding sequence is TGCAGTGCTAGAGAGAATTCCAGGAACACTGAAGCTTTCTTT. V gene TRBV20-1 combines with J gene TRBJ1-1; no clear D gene. This CDR3 contains 14 residues. Per the germline V gene, CDR1 is DFQATT and CDR2 is SNEGSKA (reference sequence). Trimming stripped 0 bases from V and 1 base from J, with 9 bases between.